This TCR beta chain was obtained from a study of T cell changes during pregnancy in multiple sclerosis. TCRdb's table, derived via immunoSEQ multiplex PCR, lists solely in-frame clones and lacks some. The table has approximately 83,000 clones, 85% to 95% seen once; the top ten hold around 4%. V shed 5 bases and J shed 6 bases, with 13 bases lying between them. The CDR3 has 14 residues. Germline V gene data show CDR1 as SGHNT and CDR2 as YENEEA. This clone has more than one count but fewer than ten. The receptor's source is a female donor with multiple sclerosis, enrolled in a pregnancy study. Sequencing used peripheral blood, obtained in the first trimester of pregnancy. The chain couples TRBV11-3 to TRBJ2-2, with D maybe TRBD1 (6 bases). This chain's CDR3 is CASSNAPGAGELFF. The CDR3 DNA reads as TGTGCCAGCAGCAACGCCCCAGGGGCCGGGGAGCTGTTTTTT.